This passage covers 5 T cell receptor beta chains from one sample sequenced in a study of T cells in localized non-small cell lung cancer. The method was immunoSEQ multiplex PCR; TCRdb's version includes in-frame clones alone and lacks a portion of them. Of tens of thousands of clones listed, roughly 91% are singletons. The sample was peripheral blood, taken before any cancer treatment. All receptors derive from a woman aged 40-75 years with stage I squamous cell lung carcinoma.

In nucleotides, the CDR3 is TGTGCCAGCAGTGCGGAAGAGCTTAGTAATCAGCCCCAGCATTTT. It encodes CASSAEELSNQPQHF. The rearrangement uses TRBV2 and TRBJ1-5; D remains ambiguous. CDR3 length equals 15 residues. Germline V gene data show CDR1 as SNHLY and CDR2 as FYNNEI. V dropped 4 bases and J dropped 4 bases, with 14 bases sitting between them.

This clone was counted a few times. Here the CDR3 reads CASSFDQGVGVTEAFF. CDR3 coding DNA: TGTGCCAGCAGCTTTGATCAAGGGGTAGGTGTCACTGAAGCTTTCTTT. This chain joins TRBV5-6 and TRBJ1-1; D might be TRBD1 (5 bases). Germline-derived CDR1 and CDR2 are SGHDT and YYEEEE. The CDR3 covers 16 residues. The germline V and J ends were trimmed by 2 bases and 4 bases, with 18 bases remaining between them. The whole variable domain, remainder taken from reference TRBV5-6 and TRBJ1-1, is DAGVTQSPTHLIKTRGQQVTLRCSPKSGHDTVSWYQQALGQGPQFIFQYYEEEERQRGNFPDRFSGHQFPNYSSELNVNALLLGDSALYLCASSFDQGVGVTEAFFGQGTRLTVV.

The rearrangement joins TRBV27 to TRBJ2-1; perhaps TRBD2 as D (5 bases). The CDR3 runs to 13 residues. V lost 4 bases and J lost 3, with 7 bases in between. The germline V gene has CDR1 MNHEY and CDR2 SMNVEV (reference sequence). CDR3 sequence reads: CASSSRVYNEQFF. The DNA for the CDR3 is TGTGCCAGCAGTTCGAGGGTCTACAATGAGCAGTTCTTC.

The V and J genes are TRBV30 and TRBJ1-2; TRBD1 matches 9 bases. CDR3 length: 15 residues. The V gene's germline CDR1 is GTSNPN and CDR2 SVGIG (reference sequence). With 4 bases clipped from V and 7 bases from J, the junction kept 13 bases outside the gene matches. The CDR3 is CAWKRQSGQGGGYTF. DNA for the CDR3: TGTGCCTGGAAGCGGCAGTCGGGACAGGGCGGTGGCTACACCTTC.

The chain recombines TRBV19 with TRBJ1-5; D is perhaps TRBD1 (6 bases). The CDR3 is made up of 16 amino acids. The germline V gene encodes CDR1 LNHDA and CDR2 SQIVND (reference sequence). V was trimmed by 3 bases and J by 2 bases, leaving 14 bases between them. The CDR3 reads CASSMTDSWGNQPQHF. The CDR3 DNA follows: TGTGCCAGTAGTATGACGGACAGCTGGGGCAATCAGCCCCAGCATTTT.